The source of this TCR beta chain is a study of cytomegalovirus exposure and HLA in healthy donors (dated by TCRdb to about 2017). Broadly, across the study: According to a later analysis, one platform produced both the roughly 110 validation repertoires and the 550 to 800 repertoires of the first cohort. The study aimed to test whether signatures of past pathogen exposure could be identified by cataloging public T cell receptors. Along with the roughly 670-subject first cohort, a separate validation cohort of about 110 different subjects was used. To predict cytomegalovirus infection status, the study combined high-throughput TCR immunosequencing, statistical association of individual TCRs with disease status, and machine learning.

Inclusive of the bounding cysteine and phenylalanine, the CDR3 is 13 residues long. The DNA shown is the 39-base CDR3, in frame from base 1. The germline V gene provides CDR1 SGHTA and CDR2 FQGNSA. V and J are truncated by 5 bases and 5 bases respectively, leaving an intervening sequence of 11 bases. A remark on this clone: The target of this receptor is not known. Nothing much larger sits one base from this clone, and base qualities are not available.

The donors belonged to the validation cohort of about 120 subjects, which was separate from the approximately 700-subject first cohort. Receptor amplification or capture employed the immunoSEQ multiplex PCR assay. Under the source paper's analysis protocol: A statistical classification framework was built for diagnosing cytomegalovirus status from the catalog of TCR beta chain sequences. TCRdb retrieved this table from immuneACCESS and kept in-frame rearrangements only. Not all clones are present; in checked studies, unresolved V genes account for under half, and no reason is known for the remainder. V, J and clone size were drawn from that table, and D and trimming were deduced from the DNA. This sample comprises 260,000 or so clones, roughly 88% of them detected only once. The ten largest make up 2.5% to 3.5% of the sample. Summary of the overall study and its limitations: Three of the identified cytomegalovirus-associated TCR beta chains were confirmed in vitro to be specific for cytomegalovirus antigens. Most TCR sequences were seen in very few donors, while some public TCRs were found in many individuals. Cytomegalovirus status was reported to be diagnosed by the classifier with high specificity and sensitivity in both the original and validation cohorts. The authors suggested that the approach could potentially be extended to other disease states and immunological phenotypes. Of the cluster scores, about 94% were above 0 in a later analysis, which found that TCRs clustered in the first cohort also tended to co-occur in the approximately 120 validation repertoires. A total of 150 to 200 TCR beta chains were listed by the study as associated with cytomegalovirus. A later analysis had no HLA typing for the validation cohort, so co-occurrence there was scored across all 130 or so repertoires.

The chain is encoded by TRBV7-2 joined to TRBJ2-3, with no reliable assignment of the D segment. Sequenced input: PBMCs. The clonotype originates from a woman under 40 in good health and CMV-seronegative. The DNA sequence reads TGTGCCAGCAGCCCCGGACGGAAAGATACGCAGTATTTT. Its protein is CASSPGRKDTQYF.